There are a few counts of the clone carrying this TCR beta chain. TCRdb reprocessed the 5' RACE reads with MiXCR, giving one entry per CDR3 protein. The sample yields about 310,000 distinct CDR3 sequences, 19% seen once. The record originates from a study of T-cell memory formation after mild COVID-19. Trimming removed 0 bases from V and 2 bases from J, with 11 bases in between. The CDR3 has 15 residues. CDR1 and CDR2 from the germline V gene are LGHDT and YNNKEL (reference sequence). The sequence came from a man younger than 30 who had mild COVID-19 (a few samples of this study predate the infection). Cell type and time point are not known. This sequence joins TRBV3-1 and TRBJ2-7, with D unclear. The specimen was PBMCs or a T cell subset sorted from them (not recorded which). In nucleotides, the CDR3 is TGTGCCAGCAGCCAAGACCTGACGGTGCCCTACGAGCAGTACTTC. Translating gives CASSQDLTVPYEQYF.